The T cell receptor (beta chain) described here comes from a study of neurological immune-mediated disorders. Sample time point: longitudinal time-point 3. TCRdb passed the 5' RACE reads through MiXCR, listing each CDR3 protein once. The data hold roughly 57,000 distinct CDR3 sequences, with approximately 9.2% observed a single time. This CDR3 is built from 13 residues. Germline V gives CDR1 DFQATT, CDR2 SNEGSKA (reference sequence). V lost 0 bases, J lost 4 bases, and 9 bases lay in between. The receptor comes from a woman in her thirties or forties in good health. V is TRBV20-1 and J is TRBJ1-2; D unresolved. Sequencing input: PBMCs. The CDR3 DNA follows: TGCAGTGCTAGAGATCCGGGCGTCTATGGCTACACCTTC. Translation: CSARDPGVYGYTF.